The text below deals with one T cell receptor (beta chain). Its specificity is unknown. TCRdb re-analysed the 5' RACE reads in MiXCR, keeping a single row per CDR3 protein. The profile covers some 130,000 distinct CDR3 sequences, with more than 15% appearing a single time and about 5% taken by the ten largest. The sample belongs to a study of T-cell memory formation after mild COVID-19. Study details: Largely, the TCR clusters proved donor specific. Overall study findings and caveats: CD4/CD8 balance characterized clones contracting day 15 to 85, and CD4+ skew characterized later expanders. Clones which contracted sat mainly in CM and EM if CD4+, and in EMRA if CD8+.

Germline CDR1 reads SGHRS; CDR2 reads YFSETQ. The CDR3 runs 15 residues. The V and J ends lost 2 bases and 1 base respectively, with 12 bases between them. The sequencing sample was made of PBMCs or a T cell subset sorted from them (not recorded which). The receptor's source is a man aged 18 to 29 who had mild COVID-19 (a few samples of this study predate the infection). Cell type and time point are not known. This sequence joins TRBV5-1 and TRBJ1-1; possibly TRBD1 for D (6 bases). The CDR3 sequence: CASSLIGTPNTEAFF. The DNA for the CDR3 is TGCGCCAGCAGCTTAATTGGGACACCGAACACTGAAGCTTTCTTT. The whole variable domain, filled in from reference TRBV5-1 and TRBJ1-1, reads KAGVTQTPRYLIKTRGQQVTLSCSPISGHRSVSWYQQTPGQGLQFLFEYFSETQRNKGNFPGRFSGRQFSNSRSEMNVSTLELGDSALYLCASSLIGTPNTEAFFGQGTRLTVV.